The following is a T cell receptor (beta chain) sequence with its context. This specimen belongs to a study of shared clonotypes between healthy human individuals. The method was immunoSEQ multiplex PCR; TCRdb's version includes in-frame clones alone and lacks a portion of them. This sample has some 1.1 million clones, with 77% found just once. The receptor's source is a man younger than 30 in good health. Some clones in this sample may be carry-over from other donors' samples. The sequenced sample was memory CD4+ T cells from PBMCs. Documented subset: CD45RA-negative fraction.

CDR3 DNA: TGTGCCAGCAGCACCTCCGGACAGGGCAATGAAGGCTACACCTTC. It specifies CASSTSGQGNEGYTF. The V and J genes are TRBV5-5 and TRBJ1-2; 8 bases map to TRBD1. The CDR3 covers 15 residues. V shed 4 bases, J shed 8 bases, and the junction held 13 bases outside the gene matches. The germline gives CDR1 SGHKS, CDR2 YYEKEE (reference sequence). Filled out from reference TRBV5-5 and TRBJ1-2, the complete variable domain reads DAGVTQSPTHLIKTRGQQVTLRCSPISGHKSVSWYQQVLGQGPQFIFQYYEKEERGRGNFPDRFSARQFPNYSSELNVNALLLGDSALYLCASSTSGQGNEGYTFGSGTRLTVV.